This T cell receptor beta chain derives from a study of cytomegalovirus exposure and HLA in healthy donors. Overall study context: Within an early data release were roughly 90 million unique TCRs drawn from HLA-typed donors. Whole-study results and caveats: Some segments of the V type, notably TRBV6-2 and TRBV6-3, were excluded as indistinguishable.

Unrecorded immune exposures were likely, despite nominal health at sampling. In the case of this clone: Antigen specificity is unknown.

Per germline, CDR1 SNHLY and CDR2 FYNNEI. V lost 6 bases and J 0 bases, leaving 18 bases between the germline ends. This CDR3 comprises 18 residues. PCR used 60 Vbeta primers and 13 Jbeta primers. Method: immunoSEQ multiplex PCR; TCRdb's copy keeps in-frame clones and lacks some. The data contain almost 90,000 clones, 85% of them singletons. The sample was PBMCs. The V gene is TRBV2, the J gene TRBJ2-6, with D perhaps matching TRBD1 (6 bases). This clonotype was sampled from a man aged 40-49 years in good health and CMV-seropositive. The CDR3 region is CASRGALDSGSGANVLTF. The CDR3 DNA follows: TGTGCCAGCAGGGGGGCCTTGGACAGTGGCTCTGGGGCCAACGTCCTGACTTTC.